This is a list of T cell receptor beta chains from one sample in a study of blood T cell repertoires in COVID-19. Sequencing was performed with immunoSEQ multiplex PCR; in TCRdb, only in-frame clones are kept and a portion is missing. The sample includes roughly 190,000 clones, approximately 85% of them seen just once. Sequencing was done on a sample of peripheral blood. Receptors were obtained from a woman aged 55 to 70 with acute or convalescent COVID-19. The CDR3 runs from the conserved cysteine through the conserved F or W. Fields, in order: clone size, J gene, D gene, V gene, CDR3 DNA, CDR3 protein. The D gene is left open where the match is weak. Rows give clone size only sometimes, using once, few, many, or a class for an expanded clone.

size: NA; J: TRBJ2-3; D: NA; V: TRBV9; DNA: TGTGCCAGCAGCGTTGGAGTCCCAGATACGCAGTATTTT; CDR3: CASSVGVPDTQYF
size: NA; J: TRBJ2-7; D: TRBD1; V: TRBV11-3; DNA: TGTGCCAGCAGCATGACAGGGGGATACGAGCAGTACTTC; CDR3: CASSMTGGYEQYF
size: once; J: TRBJ2-1; D: TRBD1; V: TRBV5-1; DNA: TGCGCCAGCAGCTGGCTGGGGACAGTTGGCAATGAGCAGTTCTTC; CDR3: CASSWLGTVGNEQFF
size: once; J: TRBJ1-1; D: NA; V: TRBV3-1/TRBV3-2; DNA: TGTGCCAGCAGCCAGGTCTTGGCTTCGAACACTGAAGCTTTCTTT; CDR3: CASSQVLASNTEAFF
size: NA; J: TRBJ1-4; D: NA; V: TRBV4-2; DNA: TGTGCCAGCAGCCAAGAATTCCAGGGTACTAATGAAAAACTGTTTTTT; CDR3: CASSQEFQGTNEKLFF
size: once; J: TRBJ2-7; D: NA; V: TRBV30; DNA: TGTGCCTGGAGTGTAGGGGTCGGGCAGTACTTC; CDR3: CAWSVGVGQYF
size: NA; J: TRBJ2-1; D: NA; V: TRBV5-5; DNA: TGTGCCAGCAGCCCAACACCTAGCTCCTACAATGAGCAGTTCTTC; CDR3: CASSPTPSSYNEQFF
size: NA; J: TRBJ2-1; D: TRBD2; V: TRBV9; DNA: TGTGCCAGCAACCGGCTAGCGGGAATTGACAATGAGCAGTTCTTC; CDR3: CASNRLAGIDNEQFF
size: once; J: TRBJ2-1; D: TRBD1; V: TRBV3-1/TRBV3-2; DNA: TGTGCCAGCAGCCAAGCAGGGGGCTATGAGCAGTTCTTC; CDR3: CASSQAGGYEQFF
size: NA; J: TRBJ1-4; D: TRBD1; V: TRBV5-8; DNA: TGTGCCAGCAGCTCGGGACAGGGGAGAGGTGAAAAACTGTTTTTT; CDR3: CASSSGQGRGEKLFF
size: NA; J: TRBJ1-6; D: NA; V: TRBV5-1; DNA: TGCGCCAGCAGCCCCTGGGGCGGACAGAGATATAATTCACCCCTCCACTTT; CDR3: CASSPWGGQRYNSPLHF
size: NA; J: TRBJ2-7; D: NA; V: TRBV28; DNA: TGTGCCAGCAGCGGGATCTATCCCTACGAGCAGTACTTC; CDR3: CASSGIYPYEQYF
size: NA; J: TRBJ1-2; D: NA; V: TRBV28; DNA: TGTGCCAGCAGTTTGCGGGGGCTGGGCTATGGCTACACCTTC; CDR3: CASSLRGLGYGYTF
size: NA; J: TRBJ2-3; D: TRBD2; V: TRBV5-1; DNA: TGCGCCAGCAGCCAGGGACTAGCGGCTGATACGCAGTATTTT; CDR3: CASSQGLAADTQYF
size: NA; J: TRBJ1-3; D: TRBD1; V: TRBV5-4; DNA: TGTGCCAGCAGCCCCGGACAGGGTCGTAAAGGAAACACCATATATTTT; CDR3: CASSPGQGRKGNTIYF
size: NA; J: TRBJ2-5; D: NA; V: TRBV4-2; DNA: TGTGCCAGCAGCCAAGATTCGGGGGAGGAAGAGACCCAGTACTTC; CDR3: CASSQDSGEEETQYF
size: NA; J: TRBJ1-1; D: TRBD1; V: TRBV18; DNA: TGTGCCAGCTCACCAGTGGGACAGGGTGCCCGAATAGCTTTCTTT; CDR3: CASSPVGQGARIAFF
size: NA; J: TRBJ1-1; D: NA; V: TRBV2; DNA: TGTGCCAGCAGTGTAGCTACAGGGACCACTGAAGCTTTCTTT; CDR3: CASSVATGTTEAFF
size: NA; J: TRBJ2-3; D: NA; V: TRBV11-2; DNA: TGTGCCAGCAGCTTAGAATTGAGGCCCACAGATACGCAGTATTTT; CDR3: CASSLELRPTDTQYF
size: NA; J: TRBJ1-4; D: TRBD1; V: TRBV19; DNA: TGTGCCAGTTCTACAGGGGACCTTAATGAAAAACTGTTTTTT; CDR3: CASSTGDLNEKLFF
size: few; J: TRBJ1-1; D: TRBD1; V: TRBV25-1; DNA: TGTGCCAGCAGTGAATCTGGGACAGGGGAGGCCCGAGTACGCGCTTTCTTT; CDR3: CASSESGTGEARVRAFF
size: NA; J: TRBJ2-1; D: TRBD1; V: TRBV2; DNA: TGTGCCAGCAGCGTGGACAGGGCCTACAATGAGCAGTTCTTC; CDR3: CASSVDRAYNEQFF